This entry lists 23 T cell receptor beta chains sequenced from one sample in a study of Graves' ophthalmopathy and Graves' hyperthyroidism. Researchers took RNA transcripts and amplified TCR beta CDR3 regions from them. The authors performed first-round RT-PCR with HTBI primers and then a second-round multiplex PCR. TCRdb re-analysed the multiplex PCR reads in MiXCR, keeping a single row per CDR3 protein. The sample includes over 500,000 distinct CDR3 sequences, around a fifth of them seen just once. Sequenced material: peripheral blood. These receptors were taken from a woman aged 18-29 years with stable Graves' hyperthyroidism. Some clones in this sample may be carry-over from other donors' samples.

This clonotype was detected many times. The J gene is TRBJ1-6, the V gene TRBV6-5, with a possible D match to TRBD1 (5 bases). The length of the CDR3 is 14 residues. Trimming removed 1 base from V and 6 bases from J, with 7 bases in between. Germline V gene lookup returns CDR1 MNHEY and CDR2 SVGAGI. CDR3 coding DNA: TGTGCCAGCAGTTACTGGGACGGTAATTCACCCCTCCACTTT. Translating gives CASSYWDGNSPLHF.

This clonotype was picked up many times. The CDR3 sequence: CASSQGREGNQPQHF. The CDR3 DNA follows: TGTGCCAGCAGCCAAGGCAGGGAGGGCAATCAGCCCCAGCATTTT. The chain is built from TRBV4-2 and TRBJ1-5; D perhaps matches TRBD1 (5 bases). This CDR3 spans 15 amino acids. CDR1 and CDR2 (germline): LGHNA, YNFKEQ. Trimming cost V 1 base and J 2 bases, with 9 bases left between them.

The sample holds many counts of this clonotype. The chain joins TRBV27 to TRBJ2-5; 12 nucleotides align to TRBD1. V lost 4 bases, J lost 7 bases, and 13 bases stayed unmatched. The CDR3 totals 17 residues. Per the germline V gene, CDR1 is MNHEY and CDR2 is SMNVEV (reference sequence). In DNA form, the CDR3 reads TGTGCCAGCAGTTGGGGGACAGGGGGCGGTCCCCCAGGGACCCAGTACTTC. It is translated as CASSWGTGGGPPGTQYF.

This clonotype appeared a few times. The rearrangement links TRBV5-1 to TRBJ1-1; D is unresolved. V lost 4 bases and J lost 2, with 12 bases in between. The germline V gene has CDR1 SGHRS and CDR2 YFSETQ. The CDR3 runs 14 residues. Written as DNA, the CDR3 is TGCGCCAGCAGCCCCCTTGCAGGTAACACTGAAGCTTTCTTT. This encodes CASSPLAGNTEAFF.

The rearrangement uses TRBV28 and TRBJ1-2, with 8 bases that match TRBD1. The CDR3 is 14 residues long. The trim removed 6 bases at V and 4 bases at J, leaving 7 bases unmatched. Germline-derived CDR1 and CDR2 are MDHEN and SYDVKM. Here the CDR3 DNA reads TGTGCCAGCAGCCCTCCGGGACAGGCCTATGGCTACACCTTC. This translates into CASSPPGQAYGYTF.

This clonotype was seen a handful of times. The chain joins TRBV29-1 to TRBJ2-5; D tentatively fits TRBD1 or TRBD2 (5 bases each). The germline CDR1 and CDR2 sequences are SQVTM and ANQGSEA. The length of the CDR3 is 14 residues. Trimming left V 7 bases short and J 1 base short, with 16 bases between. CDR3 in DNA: TGCAGCGGTTTCCACCGGGGCCGCCAAGAGACCCAGTACTTC. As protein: CSGFHRGRQETQYF.

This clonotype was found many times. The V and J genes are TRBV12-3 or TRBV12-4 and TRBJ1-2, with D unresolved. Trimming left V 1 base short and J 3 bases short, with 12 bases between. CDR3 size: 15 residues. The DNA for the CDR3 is TGTGCCAGCAGTTTAGGGCCAGGTGTAGACTATGGCTACACCTTC. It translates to CASSLGPGVDYGYTF.

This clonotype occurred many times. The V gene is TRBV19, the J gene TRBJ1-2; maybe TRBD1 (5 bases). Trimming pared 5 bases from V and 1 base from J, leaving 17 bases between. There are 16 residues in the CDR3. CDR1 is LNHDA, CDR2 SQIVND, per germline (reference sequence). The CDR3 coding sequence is TGTGCCAGTAGTTCCAGGGTGGAAGTCGGTAACTATGGCTACACCTTC. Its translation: CASSSRVEVGNYGYTF.

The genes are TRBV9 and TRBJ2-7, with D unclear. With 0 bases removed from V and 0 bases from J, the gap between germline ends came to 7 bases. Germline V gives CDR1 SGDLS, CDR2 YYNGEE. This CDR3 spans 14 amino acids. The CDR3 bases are TGTGCCAGCAGCGTAGGACGGACCTCCTACGAGCAGTACTTC. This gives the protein CASSVGRTSYEQYF. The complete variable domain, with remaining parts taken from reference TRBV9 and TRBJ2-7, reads DSGVTQTPKHLITATGQRVTLRCSPRSGDLSVYWYQQSLDQGLQFLIQYYNGEERAKGNILERFSAQQFPDLHSELNLSSLELGDSALYFCASSVGRTSYEQYFGPGTRLTVT.

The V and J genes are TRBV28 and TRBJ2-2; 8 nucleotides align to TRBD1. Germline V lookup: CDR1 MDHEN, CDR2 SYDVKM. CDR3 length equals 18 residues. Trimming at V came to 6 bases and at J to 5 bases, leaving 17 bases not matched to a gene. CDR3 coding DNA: TGTGCCAGCAGCTTCGACCGGGAGCAGGGGGCCGATACCGGGGAGCTGTTTTTT. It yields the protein CASSFDREQGADTGELFF.

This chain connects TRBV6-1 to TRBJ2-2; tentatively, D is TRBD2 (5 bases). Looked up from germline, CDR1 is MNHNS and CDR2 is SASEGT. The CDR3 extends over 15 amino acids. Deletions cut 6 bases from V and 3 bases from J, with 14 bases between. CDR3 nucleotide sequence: TGTGCCAGCAGCTGGGAGTACCGGGACACCGGGGAGCTGTTTTTT. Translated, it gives CASSWEYRDTGELFF.

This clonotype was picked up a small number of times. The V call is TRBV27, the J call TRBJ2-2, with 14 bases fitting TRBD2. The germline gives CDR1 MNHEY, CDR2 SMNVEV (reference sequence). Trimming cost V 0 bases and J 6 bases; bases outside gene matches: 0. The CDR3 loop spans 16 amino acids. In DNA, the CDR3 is TGTGCCAGCAGTTTATCGACTAGCGGGGGGGCCGGGGAGCTGTTTTTT. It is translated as CASSLSTSGGAGELFF.

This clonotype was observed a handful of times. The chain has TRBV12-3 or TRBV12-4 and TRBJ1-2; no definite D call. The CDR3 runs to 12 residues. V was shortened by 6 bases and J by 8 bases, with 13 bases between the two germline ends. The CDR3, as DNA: TGTGCCAGCAGCCCTTCCCTGACGGGCTACACCTTC. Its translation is CASSPSLTGYTF.

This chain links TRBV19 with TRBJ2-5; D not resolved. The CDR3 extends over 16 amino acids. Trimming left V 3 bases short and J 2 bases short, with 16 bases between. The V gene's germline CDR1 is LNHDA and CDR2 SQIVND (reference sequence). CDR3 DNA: TGTGCCAGTAGTATGGTGGGCCGAAGACCTCAAGAGACCCAGTACTTC. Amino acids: CASSMVGRRPQETQYF.

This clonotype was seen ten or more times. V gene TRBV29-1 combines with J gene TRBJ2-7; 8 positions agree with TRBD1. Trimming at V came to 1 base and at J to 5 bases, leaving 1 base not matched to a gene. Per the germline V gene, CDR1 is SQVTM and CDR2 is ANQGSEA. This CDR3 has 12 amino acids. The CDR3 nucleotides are TGCAGCGTTGAAGCGGACAGGGACGAGCAGTACTTC. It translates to CSVEADRDEQYF.

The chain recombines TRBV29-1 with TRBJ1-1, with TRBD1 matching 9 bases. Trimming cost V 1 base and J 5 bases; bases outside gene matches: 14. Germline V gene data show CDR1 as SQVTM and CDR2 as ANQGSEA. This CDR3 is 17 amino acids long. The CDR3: CSVEGLGTGIVGTEAFF. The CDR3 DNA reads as TGCAGCGTTGAAGGCCTCGGGACAGGGATAGTGGGGACTGAAGCTTTCTTT. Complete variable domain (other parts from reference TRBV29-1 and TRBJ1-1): SAVISQKPSRDICQRGTSLTIQCQVDSQVTMMFWYRQQPGQSLTLIATANQGSEATYESGFVIDKFPISRPNLTFSTLTVSNMSPEDSSIYLCSVEGLGTGIVGTEAFFGQGTRLTVV.

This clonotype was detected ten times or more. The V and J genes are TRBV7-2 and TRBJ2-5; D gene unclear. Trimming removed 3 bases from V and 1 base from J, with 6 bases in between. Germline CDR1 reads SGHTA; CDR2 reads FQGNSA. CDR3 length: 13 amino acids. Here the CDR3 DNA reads TGTGCCAGCAGCTTTCGGTTCCAAGAGACCCAGTACTTC. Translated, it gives CASSFRFQETQYF.

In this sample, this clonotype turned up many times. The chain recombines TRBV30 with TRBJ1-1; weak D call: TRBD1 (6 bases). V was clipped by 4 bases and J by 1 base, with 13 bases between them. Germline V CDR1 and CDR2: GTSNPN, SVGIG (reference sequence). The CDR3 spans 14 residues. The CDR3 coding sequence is TGTGCCTGGATAAGGGGGGGCCAGAACACTGAAGCTTTCTTT. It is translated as CAWIRGGQNTEAFF.

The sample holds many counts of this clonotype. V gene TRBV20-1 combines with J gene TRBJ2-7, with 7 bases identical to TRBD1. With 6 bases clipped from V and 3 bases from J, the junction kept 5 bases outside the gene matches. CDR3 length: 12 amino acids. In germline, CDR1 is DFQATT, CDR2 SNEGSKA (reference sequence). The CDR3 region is CSATRDSYEQYF. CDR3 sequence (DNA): TGCAGTGCGACACGGGACAGCTACGAGCAGTACTTC.

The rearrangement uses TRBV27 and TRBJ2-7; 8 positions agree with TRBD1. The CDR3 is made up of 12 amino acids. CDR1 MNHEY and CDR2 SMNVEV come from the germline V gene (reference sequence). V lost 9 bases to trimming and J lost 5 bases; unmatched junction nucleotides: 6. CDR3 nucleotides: TGTGCCAGTAAGGACAGGGCGGACGAGCAGTACTTC. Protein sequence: CASKDRADEQYF.

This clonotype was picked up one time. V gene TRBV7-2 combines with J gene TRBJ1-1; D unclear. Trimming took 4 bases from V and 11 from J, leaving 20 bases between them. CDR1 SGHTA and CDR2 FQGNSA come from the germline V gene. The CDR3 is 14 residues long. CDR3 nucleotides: TGTGCCAGCAGCTATAAAACTCTGGCCCTTGGTGCTTTCTTT. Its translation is CASSYKTLALGAFF.

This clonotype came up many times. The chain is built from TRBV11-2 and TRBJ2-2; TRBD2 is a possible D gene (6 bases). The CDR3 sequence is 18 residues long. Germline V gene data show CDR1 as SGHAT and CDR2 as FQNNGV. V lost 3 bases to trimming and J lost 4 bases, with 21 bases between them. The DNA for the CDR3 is TGTGCCAGCAGCTTGGGGATAGGGCCGGGACTCTCCACCGGGGAGCTGTTTTTT. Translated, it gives CASSLGIGPGLSTGELFF.

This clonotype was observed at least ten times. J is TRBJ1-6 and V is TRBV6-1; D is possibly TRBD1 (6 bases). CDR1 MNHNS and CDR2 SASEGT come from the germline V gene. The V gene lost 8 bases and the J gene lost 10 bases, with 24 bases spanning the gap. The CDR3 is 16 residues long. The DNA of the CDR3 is TGTGCCAGCCACCGGGGGCGATTAAGTAGAGGGTCACCCCTCCACTTT. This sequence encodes CASHRGRLSRGSPLHF.